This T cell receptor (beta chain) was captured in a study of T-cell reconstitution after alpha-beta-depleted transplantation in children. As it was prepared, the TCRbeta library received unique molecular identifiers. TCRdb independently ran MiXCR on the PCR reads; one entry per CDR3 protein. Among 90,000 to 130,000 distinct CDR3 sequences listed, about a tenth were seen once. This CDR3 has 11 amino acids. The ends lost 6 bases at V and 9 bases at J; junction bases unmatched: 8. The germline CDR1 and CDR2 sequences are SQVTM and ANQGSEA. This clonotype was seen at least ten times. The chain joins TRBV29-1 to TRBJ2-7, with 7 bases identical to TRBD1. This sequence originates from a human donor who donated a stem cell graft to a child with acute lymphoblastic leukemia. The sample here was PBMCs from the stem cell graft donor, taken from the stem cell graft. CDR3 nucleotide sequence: TGCAGCGTAGAAAACCGGGACAGGCAGTACTTC. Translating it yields CSVENRDRQYF.